These 31 T cell receptor beta chains were all obtained from the same sample, sequenced in a study of post-analysis software for immune sequencing data. Prepared libraries of TCR beta cDNA carried unique molecular identifiers. TCRdb reprocessed the PCR reads with MiXCR, giving one entry per CDR3 protein. The sample yields roughly 870,000 distinct CDR3 sequences, under 70% seen once. Study-wide points: Comparison of patients with controls showed about 5 TRBV segments more frequent in patients, TRBV5-6, TRBV5-1 and TRBV20-1 among them.

Their recognized antigens are unknown. Sequenced material: blood. These receptors came from a girl aged 10 to 17 with multiple sclerosis.

The chain combines TRBV25-1 with TRBJ2-6; D possibly corresponds to TRBD2 (7 bases). V was shortened by 3 bases and J by 3 bases, with 12 bases between the two germline ends. Germline loops: CDR1 MGHDK, CDR2 SYGVNS. This CDR3 region has 16 residues. The CDR3 region is CASSERGGLGANVLTF. In DNA form, the CDR3 reads TGTGCCAGCAGTGAGAGGGGGGGGCTTGGGGCCAACGTCCTGACTTTC.

The chain couples TRBV10-2 to TRBJ2-3, with 8 bases fitting TRBD1. CDR1 is WSHSY, CDR2 SAAADI, per germline. The CDR3 runs to 15 residues. V was clipped by 6 bases and J by 2 bases; unmatched bases: 7. CDR3 loop: CASRADRGFTDTQYF. CDR3 bases: TGCGCCAGCAGGGCCGACAGGGGATTCACAGATACGCAGTATTTT.

The rearrangement links TRBV7-9 to TRBJ2-4, with TRBD1 as a possible D gene (5 bases). Deletions cut 4 bases from V and 13 bases from J, with 14 bases between. The CDR3 runs 12 residues. The germline V gene has CDR1 SEHNR and CDR2 FQNEAQ (reference sequence). The chain's CDR3 is CASSYTGLAQYF. As DNA, the CDR3 is TGTGCCAGCAGCTACACAGGCTTGGCGCAGTACTTC.

V gene TRBV12-3 or TRBV12-4 combines with J gene TRBJ1-2; D remains unclear. Between the trimmed V and J ends, which lost 0 bases and 4 bases, there was a span of 9 bases. The CDR3 has 14 amino acids. The CDR3 reads CASSLAHVAYGYTF. CDR3 in DNA: TGTGCCAGCAGTTTAGCGCACGTGGCCTATGGCTACACCTTC.

V usage is TRBV6-6 and J usage is TRBJ1-2; no firm D call. Per the germline V gene, CDR1 is MNHNY and CDR2 is SVGAGI (reference sequence). V gave up 0 bases and J gave up 0 bases, with 14 bases separating them. The length of the CDR3 is 17 residues. The chain's CDR3 is CASSYSMVPASNYGYTF. The CDR3 nucleotides read TGTGCCAGCAGTTACTCGATGGTCCCAGCTTCTAACTATGGCTACACCTTC.

The rearrangement links TRBV20-1 to TRBJ2-7, with D possibly matching TRBD2 (6 bases). Germline V lookup: CDR1 DFQATT, CDR2 SNEGSKA (reference sequence). V lost 5 bases to trimming and J lost 0 bases, with 14 bases between them. The CDR3 is made up of 14 amino acids. The CDR3 coding sequence is TGCAGTGCTTGGACTACCCCTCCCTCCTACGAGCAGTACTTC. Its protein product is CSAWTTPPSYEQYF.

The rearrangement joins TRBV12-5 to TRBJ2-4, with 11 positions matching TRBD2. The DNA matches TRBJ2-7 better at its end, which makes the J call doubtful. The CDR3 covers 13 residues. Germline V gene lookup returns CDR1 LGHNT and CDR2 FRNRAP. In nucleotides, the CDR3 is TGTGCTAGCTCGGGACTAGCGGCGGACGAGCAGTACTTC. Translation: CASSGLAADEQYF.

The chain combines TRBV29-1 with TRBJ1-2; possible D gene TRBD1, 5 bases. CDR3 length: 12 amino acids. CDR1 is SQVTM and CDR2 is ANQGSEA in the germline V gene. Trimming left V 4 bases short and J 5 bases short, with 11 bases between. This CDR3 reads CSVGGTAYGYTF. CDR3 sequence (DNA): TGCAGCGTTGGAGGGACGGCTTATGGCTACACCTTC.

The chain recombines TRBV7-9 with TRBJ2-5, with D possibly TRBD1 on 5 matching bases. V lost 1 base and J 2 bases, leaving 14 bases between the germline ends. From germline, CDR1 is SEHNR and CDR2 FQNEAQ (reference sequence). CDR3 size: 16 residues. For the CDR3, the DNA is TGTGCCAGCAGCTTAGATCCGGCAGGGATTCAAGAGACCCAGTACTTC. Translation: CASSLDPAGIQETQYF.

V and J are TRBV12-3 or TRBV12-4 and TRBJ2-5, with 9 nucleotides matching TRBD2. This CDR3 spans 15 amino acids. V shed 3 bases, J shed 6 bases, and the junction held 8 bases outside the gene matches. CDR3 protein: CASSLLGGGAKTQYF. DNA for the CDR3: TGTGCCAGCAGTTTGCTGGGCGGGGGGGCTAAGACCCAGTACTTC.

The CDR3 coding sequence is TGCGCCAGCAGCGCGCAGGGGGTCGGAGAGACCCAGTACTTC. Amino acid sequence: CASSAQGVGETQYF. V usage is TRBV5-1 and J usage is TRBJ2-5; 7 nucleotides agree with TRBD1. Germline CDR1 reads SGHRS; CDR2 reads YFSETQ. The V gene end was trimmed by 4 bases and the J gene end by 4 bases; junction bases not matched to a gene: 7. The CDR3 has 14 residues. The full variable domain, completed using reference TRBV5-1 and TRBJ2-5, is KAGVTQTPRYLIKTRGQQVTLSCSPISGHRSVSWYQQTPGQGLQFLFEYFSETQRNKGNFPGRFSGRQFSNSRSEMNVSTLELGDSALYLCASSAQGVGETQYFGPGTRLLVL.

There are a few counts of this clonotype. V gene TRBV9 combines with J gene TRBJ2-3; D gene uncertain. Germline assignment: CDR1 SGDLS and CDR2 YYNGEE. This CDR3 has 13 residues. Trimming left V 0 bases short and J 1 base short, with 3 bases between. CDR3 region: CASSVVGTDTQYF. CDR3 nucleotides: TGTGCCAGCAGCGTAGTGGGCACAGATACGCAGTATTTT.

This clonotype showed up just a few times. The V and J genes are TRBV29-1 and TRBJ2-7; 8 nucleotides line up with TRBD1. The V gene end was trimmed by 3 bases and the J gene end by 10 bases; junction bases not matched to a gene: 5. Germline assignment: CDR1 SQVTM and CDR2 ANQGSEA. The CDR3 is 11 residues long. The CDR3 protein is CSVETGVIQYF. The DNA for the CDR3 is TGCAGCGTTGAGACAGGGGTTATTCAGTACTTC.

This clonotype was detected many times. The chain carries TRBV29-1 and TRBJ1-2; unclear D gene. CDR3 length: 15 amino acids. Trimming removed 7 bases at V and 6 bases at J, with 24 bases between. Germline CDR1 SQVTM, CDR2 ANQGSEA. DNA of the CDR3: TGCAGCGCCGGCGAGGAGGCCCCATTAGTTGATGGCTACACCTTC. This translates into CSAGEEAPLVDGYTF.

This chain joins TRBV29-1 and TRBJ1-2; D gene uncertain. V was clipped by 4 bases and J by 0 bases, with 12 bases between them. The CDR3 is 14 amino acids. The germline V gene encodes CDR1 SQVTM and CDR2 ANQGSEA. In DNA form, the CDR3 reads TGCAGCGTTGTGGGCAGCGGAGCTAACTATGGCTACACCTTC. Translation gives CSVVGSGANYGYTF.

V is TRBV12-3 or TRBV12-4 and J is TRBJ2-3; maybe TRBD1 (7 bases). The CDR3 spans 15 residues. Trimming took off 6 bases at V and 6 bases at J, with 19 bases between the two ends. CDR3 sequence: CASRAGGTSRDTQYF. As DNA, the CDR3 is TGTGCCAGCAGGGCAGGGGGGACCTCTAGGGATACGCAGTATTTT.

This rearrangement joins TRBV5-1 to TRBJ2-5; D is perhaps TRBD1 (6 bases). The J call could be wrong; TRBJ2-7 is a better fit for the DNA end. Germline CDR1 reads SGHRS; CDR2 reads YFSETQ. The CDR3 loop spans 14 amino acids. CDR3 nucleotides: TGCGCCAGCAGCTTTTTGGGCAGGGACAACGAGCAGTACTTC. This translates into CASSFLGRDNEQYF.

J is TRBJ2-5 and V is TRBV4-2; D is possibly TRBD2 (5 bases). The germline V gene encodes CDR1 LGHNA and CDR2 YNFKEQ. V lost 1 base and J 5 bases, leaving 14 bases between the germline ends. CDR3 length equals 15 residues. The CDR3 sequence: CASSQGEGPGETQYF. In nucleotides, the CDR3 is TGTGCCAGCAGCCAAGGCGAAGGGCCGGGGGAGACCCAGTACTTC.

This clonotype was observed a handful of times. The rearrangement links TRBV29-1 to TRBJ2-7, with 9 bases identical to TRBD1. Germline CDR1 reads SQVTM; CDR2 reads ANQGSEA. The J segment lost 1 base and the V segment lost 7 bases, leaving 8 bases of the junction unmatched. The CDR3 is 14 amino acids. The CDR3 DNA is TGCAGCGCCACGGACAGGGGAAGGTCCTACGAGCAGTACTTC. Translated: CSATDRGRSYEQYF.

V and J are TRBV7-3 and TRBJ2-1; D gene ambiguous. This CDR3 has 13 amino acids. The germline V gene has CDR1 SGHTA and CDR2 FQGTGA. V was cut by 5 bases and J by 8 bases, with 13 bases left in between. For the CDR3, the DNA is TGTGCCAGCAGCACCTATTCAGAGGATGAGCAGTTCTTC. It is translated as CASSTYSEDEQFF.

The V call is TRBV6-6, the J call TRBJ2-1; TRBD1 agrees at 10 bases. CDR3 length: 15 amino acids. Germline CDR1 reads MNHNY; CDR2 reads SVGAGI (reference sequence). Trimming took 6 bases from V and 7 from J; bases not matched to a gene: 9. CDR3 amino acids: CASSYNKGQGNEQFF. CDR3 coding DNA: TGTGCCAGCAGCTACAACAAGGGACAGGGGAATGAGCAGTTCTTC.

V gene TRBV6-5 combines with J gene TRBJ2-3; D is uncertain. Germline values: CDR1 MNHEY, CDR2 SVGAGI. The CDR3 runs 14 residues. Between the trimmed V and J ends, which lost 5 bases and 6 bases, there was a span of 15 bases. CDR3 residues: CASSNPGRTDTQYF. The CDR3 region has the DNA TGTGCCAGCAGTAACCCTGGACGGACCGATACGCAGTATTTT.

The chain combines TRBV7-3 with TRBJ2-1; D not resolved. The CDR3 is 15 residues long. CDR1 is SGHTA and CDR2 is FQGTGA in the germline V gene. Trimming removed 2 bases from V and 0 bases from J, with 8 bases in between. CDR3 DNA: TGTGCCAGCAGCTTAGGGGATCCCTCCTACAATGAGCAGTTCTTC. It yields the protein CASSLGDPSYNEQFF. Full variable domain (rest looked up from reference TRBV7-3 and TRBJ2-1): GAGVSQTPSNKVTEKGKYVELRCDPISGHTALYWYRQSLGQGPEFLIYFQGTGAADDSGLPNDRFFAVRPEGSVSTLKIQRTERGDSAVYLCASSLGDPSYNEQFFGPGTRLTVL.

The chain links TRBV5-1 to TRBJ2-7, with 9 nucleotides matching TRBD1. This CDR3 region has 16 residues. The trim removed 1 base at V and 4 bases at J, leaving 9 bases unmatched. Germline V gene lookup returns CDR1 SGHRS and CDR2 YFSETQ. The chain's CDR3 is CASSLRFGTGKYEQYF. The CDR3 bases are TGCGCCAGCAGCTTGCGGTTCGGGACAGGGAAATACGAGCAGTACTTC.

DNA for the CDR3: TGCAGCGTTGGGGCTGAAGGAACTGAAGCTTTCTTT. Protein: CSVGAEGTEAFF. V is TRBV29-1 and J is TRBJ1-1; D is undetermined. V lost 4 bases and J 5 bases, leaving 11 bases between the germline ends. Looked up from germline, CDR1 is SQVTM and CDR2 is ANQGSEA. The CDR3 spans 12 residues.

V gene TRBV10-3 combines with J gene TRBJ2-1, with a weak D call TRBD1 (6 bases). Trimming shortened V by 5 bases and J by 4 bases, and 12 bases separated the two germline ends. There are 14 residues in the CDR3. Germline CDR1 reads ENHRY; CDR2 reads SYGVKD. For the CDR3, the DNA is TGTGCCATCAGTCAGGACAGCGATTACAATGAGCAGTTCTTC. It encodes CAISQDSDYNEQFF.

This chain connects TRBV20-1 to TRBJ2-1, with D maybe TRBD2 (6 bases). Germline CDR1 DFQATT, CDR2 SNEGSKA (reference sequence). The germline V and J ends were trimmed by 3 bases and 5 bases, with 20 bases remaining between them. This CDR3 region has 16 residues. CDR3: CSASQPGGTDNNEQFF. The CDR3 DNA is TGCAGTGCTAGCCAACCTGGGGGGACGGATAACAATGAGCAGTTCTTC.

CDR3 bases: TGTGCCAGCCGCCCGGGACGCACGGAAACGCAGTATTTT. It translates to CASRPGRTETQYF. V and J are TRBV6-1 and TRBJ2-3; either TRBD1 or TRBD2 may fit D (5 bases each). There are 13 residues in the CDR3. The germline V and J ends were trimmed by 8 bases and 9 bases, with 18 bases remaining between them. Germline CDR1 is MNHNS and CDR2 is SASEGT.

This clonotype has just a few counts. The chain uses TRBV10-3 and TRBJ2-5, with D tentatively TRBD1 or TRBD2 (5 bases each). The V gene's germline CDR1 is ENHRY and CDR2 SYGVKD. Trimming cost V 10 bases and J 5 bases, with 20 bases left between them. This CDR3 spans 14 amino acids. CDR3 nucleotide sequence: TGTGCCACTAGGCCGGCAGGGCAGCGGGAGACCCAGTACTTC. This gives the protein CATRPAGQRETQYF.

This clonotype turned up a few times. The chain joins TRBV5-5 to TRBJ2-5; 11 bases are shared with TRBD1. The V gene's germline CDR1 is SGHKS and CDR2 YYEKEE (reference sequence). With V trimmed by 7 bases and J by 5 bases, 10 bases remained unmatched. This CDR3 spans 15 amino acids. The CDR3, as DNA: TGTGCCAGCCAATCAGGACAGGGGGCCGGGGAGACCCAGTACTTC. Translating gives CASQSGQGAGETQYF.

The genes are TRBV6-5 and TRBJ2-3; possibly TRBD1 for D (5 bases). Trimming stripped 5 bases from V and 2 bases from J, with 14 bases between. Germline CDR1 reads MNHEY; CDR2 reads SVGAGI. The CDR3 is 15 amino acids. CDR3 loop: CASSATAGYTDTQYF. CDR3 DNA sequence: TGTGCCAGCAGTGCGACAGCCGGATACACAGATACGCAGTATTTT.